A selection of T cell receptor beta chains follows, all from one sample in a study of blood T cell repertoires in COVID-19. Method: immunoSEQ multiplex PCR; TCRdb's copy keeps in-frame clones and lacks some. The sample records 350,000 to 450,000 clones, 87% being singletons. The material sequenced was PBMCs or T cells enriched from blood (not recorded which). Source of these receptors: a man aged 40-49 years in a cohort exposed to, infected with or recovered from COVID-19 (not recorded which). CDR3s include the opening cysteine and the closing phenylalanine or tryptophan. The D gene is left open where the match is weak. Clone sizes are given selectively: once, few, many, or a class where the clone is expanded.

d_call,clone_size,j_call,v_call,cdr3_nt,cdr3_aa
-,-,TRBJ1-1,TRBV6-5,TGTGCCAGCAGTTACCAACTCAGGGGTGCCGAAGCTTTCTTT,CASSYQLRGAEAFF
-,-,TRBJ1-5,TRBV10-3,TGTGCCATCAGTGAGTCTGGGAGGCAGCCCCAGCATTTT,CAISESGRQPQHF
-,-,TRBJ2-5,TRBV5-1,TGCGCCAGCAGTGGTGTGGGGGGTCTAATTGAGACCCAGTACTTC,CASSGVGGLIETQYF
-,-,TRBJ2-2,TRBV6-5,TGTGCCAGCAGGTTAGGACAGTCAAACACCGGGGAGCTGTTTTTT,CASRLGQSNTGELFF
-,-,TRBJ1-2,TRBV27,TGTGCCAGCAGTTTATGGGCAGGCGGGGGCTACACCTTC,CASSLWAGGGYTF
TRBD2,-,TRBJ2-7,TRBV4-2,TGTGCCAGCAGCCAAGCTGCTAGCGGGAGCTACGAGCAGTACTTC,CASSQAASGSYEQYF
TRBD1,-,TRBJ2-7,TRBV4-1,TGCGCCAGCAGCCAAGACCCGGACAGGGTTCTCCGCGAGCAGTACTTC,CASSQDPDRVLREQYF
TRBD2,-,TRBJ2-2,TRBV6-5,TGTGCCAGCAGCCCCGGGACTAGCGAAGCCGGGGAGCTGTTTTTT,CASSPGTSEAGELFF
-,-,TRBJ2-2,TRBV30,TGTGCCTGGGCCGGGACTTTGGCCGGGGAGCTGTTTTTT,CAWAGTLAGELFF
TRBD2,-,TRBJ2-2,TRBV14,TGTGCCAGCAGCCCTACACTAGCGGGAGCCGGGGAGCTGTTTTTT,CASSPTLAGAGELFF
TRBD2,-,TRBJ2-1,TRBV6-5,TGTGCCAGCAAGCGACTAGCGGGAGAGAGGGTGCAGTTCTTC,CASKRLAGERVQFF
TRBD1,-,TRBJ1-2,TRBV25-1,TGTGCCAGCAGTGAATACGGGACAGGGAACTATGGCTACACCTTC,CASSEYGTGNYGYTF
TRBD2,-,TRBJ2-1,TRBV24-1,TGTGCCACCGGAGGAAGCGGGAGCTCCTACAATGAGCAGTTCTTC,CATGGSGSSYNEQFF
TRBD1,-,TRBJ1-1,TRBV29-1,TGCAGCGCTGCGGGACAGCTGAACACTGAAGCTTTCTTT,CSAAGQLNTEAFF
TRBD1,-,TRBJ1-2,TRBV28,TGTGCCAGCAGTTCTCGGGGACAGGGGAACTATGGCTACACCTTC,CASSSRGQGNYGYTF
-,few,TRBJ1-1,TRBV15,TGTGCCACCAGCAGAGGCTGGGGGGACAACACTGAAGCTTTCTTT,CATSRGWGDNTEAFF
-,-,TRBJ1-1,TRBV21-1,TGTGCCAGCAGCAAACCTACCGACAGGTTGAACACTGAAGCTTTCTTT,CASSKPTDRLNTEAFF
TRBD1,-,TRBJ1-2,TRBV3-1/TRBV3-2,TGTGCCAGCACCCGCCAGGGGGCAGGGGGCCAGGGCTATGGCTACACCTTC,CASTRQGAGGQGYGYTF
TRBD2,-,TRBJ2-5,TRBV27,TGTGCCAGCAGTTTAAGGGCGGGAGGCGGGGAGACCCAGTACTTC,CASSLRAGGGETQYF
-,-,TRBJ2-2,TRBV5-1,TGCGCCAGCAGCTTGGAATCGACAGCGAACACCGGGGAGCTGTTTTTT,CASSLESTANTGELFF
-,once,TRBJ1-1,TRBV5-4,TGTGCCAGCAGCCAGGGCGGACCGAACACTGAAGCTTTCTTT,CASSQGGPNTEAFF
TRBD1,-,TRBJ1-6,TRBV18,TGTGCCAGCTCATTAAGGACAGGGGATAATTCACCCCTCCACTTT,CASSLRTGDNSPLHF
-,-,TRBJ2-5,TRBV7-2,TGTGCCAGCAGCCCAAACCCCCCGGGAGAGGGAGAGACCCAGTACTTC,CASSPNPPGEGETQYF